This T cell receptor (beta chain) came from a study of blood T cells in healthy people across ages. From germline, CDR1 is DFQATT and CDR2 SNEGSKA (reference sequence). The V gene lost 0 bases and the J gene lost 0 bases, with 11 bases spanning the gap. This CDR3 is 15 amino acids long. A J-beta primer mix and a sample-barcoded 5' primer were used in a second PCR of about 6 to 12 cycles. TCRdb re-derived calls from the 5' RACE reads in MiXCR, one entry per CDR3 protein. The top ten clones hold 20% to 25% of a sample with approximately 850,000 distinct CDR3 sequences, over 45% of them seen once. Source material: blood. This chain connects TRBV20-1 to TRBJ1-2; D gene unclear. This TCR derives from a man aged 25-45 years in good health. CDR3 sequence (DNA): TGCAGTGCTAGAGATTCGTCCGGTACTAACTATGGCTACACCTTC. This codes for CSARDSSGTNYGYTF.